The rows below give T cell receptor beta chains drawn from one sample of a study of blood T cell repertoires in COVID-19. TCRdb's table, derived via immunoSEQ multiplex PCR, lists solely in-frame clones and lacks some. This table has about 47,000 clones, approximately 85% appearing once. Source material: peripheral blood. These receptors were collected from a human donor with acute or convalescent COVID-19. The donor label of this sample is uncertain. CDR3s leave out the opening cysteine and the closing phenylalanine or tryptophan. The order of the fields is CDR3 length, V gene, D gene, J gene, CDR3 protein. A D gene is named only where the DNA matches it firmly.

9	TRBV29-1	TRBD2	TRBJ2-1	SVGTSNEQF
10	TRBV28	.	TRBJ2-3	ASSQDSPTQY
14	TRBV7-9	TRBD1	TRBJ1-2	ASSPGQGAWDYGYT
17	TRBV7-9	.	TRBJ2-3	ASSPTGQSTDRGLDTQY
17	TRBV6-2/TRBV6-3	.	TRBJ1-1	ASSYSTQGYEVMNTEAF
15	TRBV13	TRBD1	TRBJ1-2	ASSPYQQGAGNYGYT
16	TRBV10-3	.	TRBJ1-2	ATKESSNMGGRRPGYT
15	TRBV10-3	.	TRBJ2-3	AISEVGGTRSTDTQY
11	TRBV30	TRBD1	TRBJ1-2	AWTGTGVYGYT
12	TRBV28	.	TRBJ2-6	ASSWGAGANVLT
11	TRBV5-1	.	TRBJ1-1	ASSPVGNTEAF
13	TRBV7-6	TRBD1	TRBJ1-2	ASSLGDREDYGYT
11	TRBV29-1	.	TRBJ1-2	SVEGGTDNGYT
16	TRBV4-3	TRBD1	TRBJ2-7	ASSQEYGTGLKTYEQY
11	TRBV20-1	.	TRBJ2-1	SASRSAYNEQF
9	TRBV28	TRBD1	TRBJ1-1	ASSLDRVAF
15	TRBV19	.	TRBJ1-2	ASSPYGQGGGNYGYT
13	TRBV11-3	.	TRBJ1-3	ASSLDRAAGNTIY
12	TRBV27	TRBD1	TRBJ1-6	ASKQGPPNSPLH
15	TRBV4-2	.	TRBJ1-3	ASSQEIQGRAGNTIY
10	TRBV29-1	.	TRBJ2-7	SVRTVSYEQY
13	TRBV7-2	TRBD1	TRBJ2-5	ASSPQQGDQETQY
11	TRBV6-2/TRBV6-3	TRBD1	TRBJ1-2	ASSYRTGEGYT
11	TRBV30	.	TRBJ2-3	AWGSEVTDTQY
12	TRBV24-1	.	TRBJ2-2	ATEMGGSTGELF
12	TRBV6-4	.	TRBJ2-2	ATRSGGDTGELF
18	TRBV4-3	TRBD1	TRBJ1-5	ASSQSFQTTGPLRNQPQH
13	TRBV15	TRBD1	TRBJ1-5	ATSHMTGFRQPQH
13	TRBV5-1	.	TRBJ2-2	ASSRPDRDTGELF
13	TRBV4-3	.	TRBJ1-5	ASSQDLAGDQPQH
12	TRBV30	.	TRBJ2-7	AWSKTEALYEQY
11	TRBV12-3/TRBV12-4	TRBD1	TRBJ1-1	ASSLIDRVQAF
11	TRBV27	.	TRBJ1-1	ASSLGRDLEAF
13	TRBV5-4	TRBD2	TRBJ2-7	ASSSIERDTGEQY
14	TRBV28	TRBD1	TRBJ1-2	ASRSFSGTVPYGYT
13	TRBV5-1	TRBD1	TRBJ1-1	ASSSTGDLNTEAF
12	TRBV5-6	TRBD1	TRBJ1-4	ASSPGQGATVLF
11	TRBV29-1	TRBD2	TRBJ2-1	SVELTGGTEQF
13	TRBV28	TRBD1	TRBJ2-7	ASRPQGVASYEQY
13	TRBV6-5	.	TRBJ1-5	ASSTSRGINQPQH
13	TRBV28	TRBD2	TRBJ2-1	ASRTSGGARNEQF
12	TRBV14	.	TRBJ2-3	ASSPGLVINTQY
11	TRBV7-9	TRBD2	TRBJ2-5	ATREGGVETQY
11	TRBV6-1	TRBD2	TRBJ2-5	AGSGRAEETQY
13	TRBV7-6	TRBD2	TRBJ2-3	ASSRTSGRADTQY
12	TRBV7-2	.	TRBJ2-7	ASSPDLNSYEQY
10	TRBV7-9	TRBD1	TRBJ1-4	ASSLQGARLF
12	TRBV9	TRBD1	TRBJ2-3	ASSDRQGPDTQY
12	TRBV28	.	TRBJ2-1	ASTAPSSYNEQF
13	TRBV24-1	.	TRBJ1-2	ATSDFDRTNYGYT
14	TRBV6-6	TRBD1	TRBJ1-5	ASSSLTGNGNQPQH
13	TRBV2	.	TRBJ2-2	ASSGGHPNTGELF
13	TRBV5-6	.	TRBJ1-5	ASSLAATGNQPQH
13	TRBV30	.	TRBJ1-1	AWSTPLRANTEAF
13	TRBV6-5	.	TRBJ1-4	ASSYSVGRGEKLF
12	TRBV25-1	.	TRBJ1-2	AIQRLRPSYGYT